The 3 T cell receptor beta chains reported below all come from one sample, sequenced in a study of T cell responses to AZD1222 COVID-19 vaccine. Repertoires were generated with immunoSEQ multiplex PCR, while TCRdb's copy carries only in-frame clones and drops some. The repertoire holds 120,000 to 150,000 clones, with 88% as singletons. The sequenced sample was peripheral blood, obtained 28 days after the second AZD1222 dose. These receptor sequences come from an adult who received the AZD1222 COVID-19 vaccine.

The chain combines TRBV7-2 with TRBJ1-3, with 7 bases fitting TRBD1. J was trimmed by 4 bases and V by 5 bases; bases with no gene match: 11. The CDR3 sequence is 16 residues long. Germline V gives CDR1 SGHTA, CDR2 FQGNSA. CDR3 DNA sequence: TGTGCCAGCAGCCTAGGGTACAGGGGAGTGGGAAACACCATATATTTT. Protein product: CASSLGYRGVGNTIYF.

V is TRBV2 and J is TRBJ1-2; 7 bases match TRBD1. In germline, CDR1 is SNHLY, CDR2 FYNNEI. The CDR3 is 14 residues long. Trimming at V came to 4 bases and at J to 10 bases, leaving 12 bases not matched to a gene. Here the CDR3 DNA reads TGTGCCAGCAGTGCGAGGACAGGAAACGAGGTCTACACCTTC. Amino acids: CASSARTGNEVYTF.

This clone was detected once. The chain employs TRBV6-5 and TRBJ2-7, with 9 positions matching TRBD1. Trimming at V came to 8 bases and at J to 3 bases, leaving 8 bases not matched to a gene. The CDR3 contains 14 residues. Germline CDR1 is MNHEY and CDR2 is SVGAGI. The CDR3 coding sequence is TGTGCCAGCTGCGCCGGGACAGGGCGCTACGAGCAGTACTTC. It yields the protein CASCAGTGRYEQYF.